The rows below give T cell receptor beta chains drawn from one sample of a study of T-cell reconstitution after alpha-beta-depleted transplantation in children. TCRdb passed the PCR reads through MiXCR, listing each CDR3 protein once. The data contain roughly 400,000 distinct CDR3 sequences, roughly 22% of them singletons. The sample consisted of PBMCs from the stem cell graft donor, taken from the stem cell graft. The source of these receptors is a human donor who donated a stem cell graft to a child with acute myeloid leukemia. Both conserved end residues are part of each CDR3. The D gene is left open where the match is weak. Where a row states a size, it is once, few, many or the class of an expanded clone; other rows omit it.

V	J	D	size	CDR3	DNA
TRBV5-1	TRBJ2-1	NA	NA	CASSLAVLYNEQFF	TGCGCCAGCAGCTTGGCAGTATTATACAATGAGCAGTTCTTC
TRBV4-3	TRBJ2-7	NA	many	CASSPQGEQYF	TGCGCCAGCAGCCCCCAGGGCGAGCAGTACTTC
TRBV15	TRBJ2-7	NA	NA	CATSREVGLNEQYF	TGTGCCACCAGCAGGGAGGTCGGTCTCAACGAGCAGTACTTC
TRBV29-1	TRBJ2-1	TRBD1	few	CSVEQGQGLGNEQFF	TGCAGCGTTGAACAGGGACAGGGCCTTGGCAATGAGCAGTTCTTC
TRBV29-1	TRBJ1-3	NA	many	CSVSRLLSGNTIYF	TGCAGCGTTAGTAGACTGCTCTCTGGAAACACCATATATTTT
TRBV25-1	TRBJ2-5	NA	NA	CASSEGRRQETQYF	TGTGCCAGCAGTGAAGGCAGGCGGCAAGAGACCCAGTACTTC
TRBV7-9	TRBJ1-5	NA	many	CASGQDNQPQHF	TGTGCCAGCGGCCAGGACAATCAGCCCCAGCATTTT
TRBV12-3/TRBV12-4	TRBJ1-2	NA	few	CASRTTGGAAYGYTF	TGTGCCAGCAGGACAACGGGGGGCGCCGCCTATGGCTACACCTTC
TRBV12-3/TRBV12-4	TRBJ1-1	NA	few	CASSLEGLSSTEAFF	TGTGCCAGCAGTTTAGAAGGGTTATCTTCCACTGAAGCTTTCTTT
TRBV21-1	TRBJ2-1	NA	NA	CASRSGTSSRVSYNEQFF	TGTGCCAGCAGGTCCGGGACTAGCTCACGAGTATCCTACAATGAGCAGTTCTTC
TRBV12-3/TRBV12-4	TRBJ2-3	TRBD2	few	CASSSTSGSADTQYF	TGTGCCAGCAGTTCTACTAGCGGGTCCGCAGATACGCAGTATTTT
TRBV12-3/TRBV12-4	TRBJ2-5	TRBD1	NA	CASSLGTGVKTQYF	TGTGCCAGCAGTTTGGGGACAGGGGTAAAGACCCAGTACTTC
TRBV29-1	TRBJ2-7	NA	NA	CSVSPQAYEQYF	TGCAGCGTTTCTCCGCAGGCCTACGAGCAGTACTTC
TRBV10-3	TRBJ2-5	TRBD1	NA	CAISESLTGEGTQYF	TGTGCCATCAGTGAGTCGTTGACAGGGGAAGGGACCCAGTACTTC
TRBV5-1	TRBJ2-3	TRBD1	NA	CASSLQGADTQYF	TGCGCCAGCAGCTTACAGGGGGCAGATACGCAGTATTTT
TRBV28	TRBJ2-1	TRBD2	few	CATKSGGSHEQFF	TGTGCCACCAAATCGGGCGGGAGCCATGAGCAGTTCTTC
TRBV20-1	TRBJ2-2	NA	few	CSARSSQIGELFF	TGCAGTGCTAGATCGAGCCAGATCGGGGAGCTGTTTTTT
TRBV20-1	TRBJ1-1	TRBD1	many	CSASTGEHTEAFF	TGCAGTGCCTCGACAGGGGAGCACACTGAAGCTTTCTTT
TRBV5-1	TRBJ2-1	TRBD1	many	CASSLGGQVTNEQFF	TGCGCCAGCAGCTTGGGTGGACAGGTTACCAATGAGCAGTTCTTC
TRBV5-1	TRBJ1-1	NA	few	CASSPGLPNAEAFF	TGCGCCAGCAGCCCAGGGCTTCCTAACGCTGAAGCTTTCTTT
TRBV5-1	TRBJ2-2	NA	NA	CASSLNRLDTGELFF	TGCGCCAGCAGCCTTAACCGACTGGACACCGGGGAGCTGTTTTTT
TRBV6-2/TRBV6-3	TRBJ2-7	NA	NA	CASTDDSSYEQYF	TGTGCCAGCACCGATGACAGCTCCTACGAGCAGTACTTC
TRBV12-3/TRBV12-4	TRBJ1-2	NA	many	CASSLATGYYGYTF	TGTGCCAGCAGTTTAGCAACTGGCTACTATGGCTACACCTTC
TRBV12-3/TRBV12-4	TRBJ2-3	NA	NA	CASRFTGTDTQYF	TGTGCCAGCAGATTTACAGGAACAGATACGCAGTATTTT
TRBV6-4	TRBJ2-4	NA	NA	CASSEAPSAKNIQYF	TGTGCCAGCAGTGAGGCCCCGTCGGCCAAAAACATTCAGTACTTC
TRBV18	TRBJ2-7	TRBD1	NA	CASSPIKTGTGDEQYF	TGTGCCAGCTCACCGATCAAAACAGGGACAGGGGACGAGCAGTACTTC
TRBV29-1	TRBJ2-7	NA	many	CSVVAEAYEQYF	TGCAGCGTTGTGGCAGAGGCCTACGAGCAGTACTTC
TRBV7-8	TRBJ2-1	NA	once	CASSSSGRAGSYNEQFF	TGTGCCAGCAGCTCCTCAGGGCGGGCGGGATCGTACAATGAGCAGTTCTTC
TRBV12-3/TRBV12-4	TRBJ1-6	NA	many	CASSVTEDNSPLHF	TGTGCCAGCAGCGTGACAGAAGATAATTCACCCCTCCACTTT
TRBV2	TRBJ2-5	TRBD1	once	CASSNPGQGSGTQYF	TGTGCCAGCTCCAATCCAGGACAGGGTTCTGGGACCCAGTACTTC
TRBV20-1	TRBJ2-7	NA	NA	CSAELEVAAYEQYF	TGCAGTGCTGAGCTCGAGGTTGCGGCCTACGAGCAGTACTTC
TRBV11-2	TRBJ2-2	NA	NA	CASSSPRDTMNTGELFF	TGTGCCAGCAGCTCTCCGCGCGATACCATGAACACCGGGGAGCTGTTTTTT
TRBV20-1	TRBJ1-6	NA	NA	CSARVLLSYNSPLHF	TGCAGTGCTAGAGTTTTACTCTCCTATAATTCACCCCTCCACTTT
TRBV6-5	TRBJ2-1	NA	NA	CASSYSWASSYNEQFF	TGTGCCAGCAGTTACTCGTGGGCTAGCTCCTACAATGAGCAGTTCTTC
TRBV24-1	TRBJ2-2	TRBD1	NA	CATSAGRGRTGELFF	TGTGCCACCAGTGCCGGCAGGGGGCGCACCGGGGAGCTGTTTTTT
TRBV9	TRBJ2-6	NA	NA	CASSVVGKRVRGANVLTF	TGTGCCAGCAGCGTAGTGGGGAAAAGGGTCCGAGGGGCCAACGTCCTGACTTTC
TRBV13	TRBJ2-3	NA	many	CATTRSTDTQYF	TGTGCCACAACACGGAGCACAGATACGCAGTATTTT
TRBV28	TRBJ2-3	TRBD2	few	CASSLTSSGSTDTQYF	TGTGCCAGCAGTCTAACCTCTAGCGGTAGCACAGATACGCAGTATTTT
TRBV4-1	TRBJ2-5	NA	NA	CASSRFPRSQETQYF	TGCGCCAGCAGCCGCTTCCCTAGATCTCAAGAGACCCAGTACTTC
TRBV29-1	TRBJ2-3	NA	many	CSVERGIGTDTQYF	TGCAGCGTTGAAAGGGGGATTGGCACAGATACGCAGTATTTT
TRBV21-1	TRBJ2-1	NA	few	CASRNISGTGANNEQFF	TGTGCCAGCAGAAACATCTCAGGGACAGGGGCAAACAATGAGCAGTTCTTC
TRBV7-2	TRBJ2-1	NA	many	CATQRDSAGRHNEQFF	TGTGCCACCCAGAGGGATAGCGCGGGTAGACACAATGAGCAGTTCTTC
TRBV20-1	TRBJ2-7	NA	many	CSALGFDEQYF	TGCAGTGCTCTAGGTTTTGACGAGCAGTACTTC
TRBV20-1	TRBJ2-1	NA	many	CSARRQGSNEQFF	TGCAGTGCTCGGCGGCAGGGGTCTAATGAGCAGTTCTTC
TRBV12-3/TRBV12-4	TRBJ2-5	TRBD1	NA	CASWTGLGFETQYF	TGTGCCAGTTGGACAGGTCTGGGATTTGAGACCCAGTACTTC
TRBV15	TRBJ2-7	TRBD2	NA	CATSRALAGVGYEQYF	TGTGCCACCAGCAGAGCACTAGCGGGAGTGGGGTACGAGCAGTACTTC
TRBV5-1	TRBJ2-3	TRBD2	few	CASSLGASGRADTQYF	TGCGCCAGCAGCTTGGGGGCTAGCGGGAGGGCAGATACGCAGTATTTT
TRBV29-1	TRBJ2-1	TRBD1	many	CSVLTGGWENEQFF	TGCAGCGTGCTGACAGGGGGTTGGGAGAATGAGCAGTTCTTC
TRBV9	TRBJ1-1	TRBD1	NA	CASSVAGQGIVDTEAFF	TGTGCCAGCAGCGTAGCCGGACAGGGGATAGTGGACACTGAAGCTTTCTTT
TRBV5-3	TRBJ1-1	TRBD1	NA	CATMGQPNTEAFF	TGTGCCACAATGGGACAGCCGAACACTGAAGCTTTCTTT
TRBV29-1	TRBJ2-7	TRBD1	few	CSVEVADRESYEQYF	TGCAGCGTTGAAGTCGCGGACAGGGAATCCTACGAGCAGTACTTC
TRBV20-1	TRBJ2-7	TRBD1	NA	CSAKRQGLDYEQYF	TGCAGTGCTAAAAGACAGGGGCTAGACTACGAGCAGTACTTC
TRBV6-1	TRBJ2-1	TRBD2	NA	CASTPYTSGRPNEQFF	TGTGCCAGCACCCCCTATACTAGCGGGAGACCTAATGAGCAGTTCTTC
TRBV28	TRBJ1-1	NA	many	CASSSNREQAFF	TGTGCCAGCAGTTCCAACCGGGAACAAGCTTTCTTT
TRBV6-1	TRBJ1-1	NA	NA	CASSRARTVEAFF	TGTGCCAGCAGTAGGGCACGGACCGTTGAAGCTTTCTTT
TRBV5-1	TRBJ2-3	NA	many	CASSLEGVTDTQYF	TGCGCCAGCAGCTTGGAGGGAGTCACAGATACGCAGTATTTT
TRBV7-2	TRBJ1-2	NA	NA	CASSAKPGVDYGYTF	TGTGCCAGCAGCGCCAAACCGGGGGTCGACTATGGCTACACCTTC
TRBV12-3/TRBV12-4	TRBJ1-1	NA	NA	CASSFNEGGDTEAFF	TGTGCCAGCAGTTTCAATGAAGGGGGAGACACTGAAGCTTTCTTT
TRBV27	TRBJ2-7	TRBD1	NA	CASSARDRGSSEQYF	TGTGCCAGCAGTGCCCGGGACAGGGGGTCCTCCGAGCAGTACTTC